This paragraph reports one TCR beta chain. The data belong to a study of control samples from healthy donors and cancer patients. Measured with immunoSEQ multiplex PCR; TCRdb has only the in-frame clones, and not every one. The repertoire holds about 130,000 clones, with about 88% as singletons. Input material: blood. The receptor was isolated from a man aged 50-59 years in good health.

The CDR3 sequence: CASSPWSSNQPQHF. For the CDR3, the DNA is TGTGCCAGCAGCCCCTGGAGTAGCAATCAGCCCCAGCATTTT. The V and J genes are TRBV3-1 (or the pseudogene TRBV3-2) and TRBJ1-5, with D unresolved. CDR1 is LGHDT and CDR2 is YNNKEL in the germline V gene (reference sequence). V was shortened by 4 bases and J by 0 bases, with 7 bases between the two germline ends. The CDR3 covers 14 residues.